Below are 2 T cell receptor beta chains sequenced from a single sample in a study of early T cells in non-severe SARS-CoV-2 infection. MiXCR, applied by TCRdb to the 5' RACE reads, yields one record per CDR3 protein. The sample includes tens of thousands of distinct CDR3 sequences, about 14% seen only once; the top ten take about 3%. Sequencing was carried out using whole blood. The receptors here all came from an adult who was a healthcare worker with PCR-confirmed SARS-CoV-2 infection or an uninfected control (not recorded which).

This chain links TRBV29-1 with TRBJ2-1, with D possibly TRBD2 on 5 matching bases. The V end was cut by 5 bases, the J end by 1 base, with 9 bases between. Germline V gene sequence: CDR1 SQVTM, CDR2 ANQGSEA. The CDR3 is made up of 13 amino acids. In DNA form, the CDR3 reads TGCAGCGTTCTTAGCGAATCCTACAATGAGCAGTTCTTC. This codes for CSVLSESYNEQFF.

This clonotype was detected a few times. The chain recombines TRBV30 with TRBJ2-3, with D perhaps matching TRBD1 (8 bases). The V end was cut by 0 bases, the J end by 4 bases, with 14 bases between. Germline CDR1 reads GTSNPN; CDR2 reads SVGIG (reference sequence). This CDR3 spans 15 amino acids. CDR3 nucleotide sequence: TGTGCCTGGAGTGTACAGGGGGGAGGGTCAGATACGCAGTATTTT. Its protein product is CAWSVQGGGSDTQYF.